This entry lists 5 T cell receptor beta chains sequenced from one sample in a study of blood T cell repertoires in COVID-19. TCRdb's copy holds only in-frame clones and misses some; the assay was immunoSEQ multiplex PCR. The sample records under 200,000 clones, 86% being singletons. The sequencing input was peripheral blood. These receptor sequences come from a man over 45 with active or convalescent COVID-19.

CDR3 sequence: CASSQTSNTEAFF. The CDR3 DNA reads TGTGCCAGCAGCCAAACTTCTAACACTGAAGCTTTCTTT. The rearrangement links TRBV3-1 (or the pseudogene TRBV3-2) to TRBJ1-1, with D uncertain. V lost 2 bases and J lost 2, with 6 bases in between. Germline assignment: CDR1 LGHDT and CDR2 YNNKEL (reference sequence). CDR3 size: 13 residues.

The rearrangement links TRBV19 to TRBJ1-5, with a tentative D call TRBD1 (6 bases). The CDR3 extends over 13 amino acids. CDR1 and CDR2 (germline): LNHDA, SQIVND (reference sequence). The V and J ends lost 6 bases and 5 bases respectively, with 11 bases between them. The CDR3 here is CASRDSPDQPQHF. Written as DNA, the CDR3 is TGTGCCAGTAGGGACAGCCCTGATCAGCCCCAGCATTTT.

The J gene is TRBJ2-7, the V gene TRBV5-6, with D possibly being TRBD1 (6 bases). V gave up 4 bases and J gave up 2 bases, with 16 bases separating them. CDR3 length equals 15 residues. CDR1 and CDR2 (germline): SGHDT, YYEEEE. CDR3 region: CASSPQGSLTYEQYF. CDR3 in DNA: TGTGCCAGCAGCCCACAGGGTAGTCTTACCTACGAGCAGTACTTC.

In DNA form, the CDR3 reads TGTGCCAGCAGCTTAATACAAGAGACCCAGTACTTC. Residues: CASSLIQETQYF. This rearrangement joins TRBV7-2 to TRBJ2-5; no clear D gene. The germline V gene has CDR1 SGHTA and CDR2 FQGNSA. CDR3 size: 12 residues. Trimming stripped 2 bases from V and 2 bases from J, with 3 bases between.

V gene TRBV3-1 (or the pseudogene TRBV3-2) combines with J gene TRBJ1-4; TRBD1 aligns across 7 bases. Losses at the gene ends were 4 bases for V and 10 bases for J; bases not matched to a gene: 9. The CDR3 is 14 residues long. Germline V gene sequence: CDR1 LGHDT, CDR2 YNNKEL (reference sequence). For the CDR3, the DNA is TGTGCCAGCAGCCTCACCACCTGGGACAGAAAACTGTTTTTT. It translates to CASSLTTWDRKLFF.